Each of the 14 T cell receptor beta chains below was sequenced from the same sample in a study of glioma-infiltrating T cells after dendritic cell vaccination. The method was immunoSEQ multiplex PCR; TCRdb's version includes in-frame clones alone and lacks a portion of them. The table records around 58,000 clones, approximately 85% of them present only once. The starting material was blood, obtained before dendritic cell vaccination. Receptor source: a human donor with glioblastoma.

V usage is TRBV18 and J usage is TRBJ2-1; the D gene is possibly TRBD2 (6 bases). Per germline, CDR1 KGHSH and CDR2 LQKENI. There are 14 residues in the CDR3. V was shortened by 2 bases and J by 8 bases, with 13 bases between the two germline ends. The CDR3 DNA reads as TGTGCCAGCTCACCAAGGGGCGGAGGGGATGAGCAGTTCTTC. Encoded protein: CASSPRGGGDEQFF.

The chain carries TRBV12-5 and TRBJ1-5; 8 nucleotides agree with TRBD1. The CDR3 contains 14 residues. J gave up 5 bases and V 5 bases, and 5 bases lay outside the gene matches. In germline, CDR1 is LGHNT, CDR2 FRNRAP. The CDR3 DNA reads TGTGCTAGTGGTCGAGACAGGGGATATCAGCCCCAGCATTTT. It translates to CASGRDRGYQPQHF.

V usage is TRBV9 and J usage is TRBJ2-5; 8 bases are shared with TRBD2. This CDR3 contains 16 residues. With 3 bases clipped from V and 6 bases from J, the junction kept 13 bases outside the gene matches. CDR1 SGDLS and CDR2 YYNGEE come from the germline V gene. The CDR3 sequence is CASSAPGAGGGKTQYF. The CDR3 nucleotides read TGTGCCAGCAGCGCCCCCGGGGCGGGGGGCGGGAAGACCCAGTACTTC.

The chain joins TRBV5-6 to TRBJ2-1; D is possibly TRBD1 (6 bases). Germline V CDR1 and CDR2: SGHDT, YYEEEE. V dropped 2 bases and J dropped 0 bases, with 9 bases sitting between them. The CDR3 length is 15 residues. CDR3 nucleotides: TGTGCCAGCAGCTTTACGGACAGCTCCTACAATGAGCAGTTCTTC. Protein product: CASSFTDSSYNEQFF.

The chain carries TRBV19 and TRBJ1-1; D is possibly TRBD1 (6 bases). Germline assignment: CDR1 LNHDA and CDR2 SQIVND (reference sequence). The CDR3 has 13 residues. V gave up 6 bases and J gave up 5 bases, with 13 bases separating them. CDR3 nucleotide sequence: TGTGCCAGTAGAAACAGGGTAGTTACTGAAGCTTTCTTT. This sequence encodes CASRNRVVTEAFF.

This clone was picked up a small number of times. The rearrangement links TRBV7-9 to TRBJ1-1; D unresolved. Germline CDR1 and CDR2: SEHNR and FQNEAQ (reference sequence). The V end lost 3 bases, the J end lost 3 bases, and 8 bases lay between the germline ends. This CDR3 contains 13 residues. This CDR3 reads CASSFRGHTEAFF. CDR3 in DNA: TGTGCCAGCAGCTTTCGAGGGCACACTGAAGCTTTCTTT. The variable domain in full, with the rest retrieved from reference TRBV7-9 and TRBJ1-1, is DTGVSQNPRHKITKRGQNVTFRCDPISEHNRLYWYRQTLGQGPEFLTYFQNEAQLEKSRLLSDRFSAERPKGSFSTLEIQRTEQGDSAMYLCASSFRGHTEAFFGQGTRLTVV.

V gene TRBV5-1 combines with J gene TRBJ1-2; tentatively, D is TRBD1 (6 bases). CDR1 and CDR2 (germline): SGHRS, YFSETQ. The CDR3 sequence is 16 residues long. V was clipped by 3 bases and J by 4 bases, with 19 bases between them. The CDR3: CASSSQSVRDTYGYTF. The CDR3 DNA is TGCGCCAGCAGCTCACAGTCGGTGAGGGACACCTATGGCTACACCTTC.

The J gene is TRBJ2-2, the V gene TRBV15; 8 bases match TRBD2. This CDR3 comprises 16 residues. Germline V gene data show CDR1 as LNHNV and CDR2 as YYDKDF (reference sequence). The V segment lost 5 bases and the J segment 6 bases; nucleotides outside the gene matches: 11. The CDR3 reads CATSGGRGGGAGELFF. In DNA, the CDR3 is TGTGCCACCAGCGGCGGACGGGGGGGCGGGGCCGGGGAGCTGTTTTTT. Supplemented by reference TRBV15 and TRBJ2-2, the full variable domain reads DAMVIQNPRYQVTQFGKPVTLSCSQTLNHNVMYWYQQKSSQAPKLLFHYYDKDFNNEADTPDNFQSRRPNTSFCFLDIRSPGLGDTAMYLCATSGGRGGGAGELFFGEGSRLTVL.

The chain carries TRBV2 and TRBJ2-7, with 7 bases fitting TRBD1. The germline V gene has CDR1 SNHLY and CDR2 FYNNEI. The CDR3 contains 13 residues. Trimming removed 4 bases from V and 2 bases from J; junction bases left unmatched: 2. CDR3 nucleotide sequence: TGTGCCAGCAGTGTTGGGACAGCCTACGAGCAGTACTTC. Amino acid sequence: CASSVGTAYEQYF.

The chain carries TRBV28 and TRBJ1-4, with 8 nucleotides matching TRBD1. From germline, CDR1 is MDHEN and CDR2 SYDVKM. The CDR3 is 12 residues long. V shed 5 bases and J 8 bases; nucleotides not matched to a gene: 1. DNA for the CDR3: TGTGCCAGCAGTACAGGGGGGGAAAAACTGTTTTTT. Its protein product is CASSTGGEKLFF. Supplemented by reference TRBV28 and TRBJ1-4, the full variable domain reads DVKVTQSSRYLVKRTGEKVFLECVQDMDHENMFWYRQDPGLGLRLIYFSYDVKMKEKGDIPEGYSVSREKKERFSLILESASTNQTSMYLCASSTGGEKLFFGSGTQLSVL.

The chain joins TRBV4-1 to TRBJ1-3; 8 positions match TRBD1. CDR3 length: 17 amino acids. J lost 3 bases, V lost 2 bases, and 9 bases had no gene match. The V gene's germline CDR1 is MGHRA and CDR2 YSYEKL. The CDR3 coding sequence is TGCGCCAGCAGCCAATTTCCCGCCAGGGGGCTTGGAAACACCATATATTTT. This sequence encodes CASSQFPARGLGNTIYF.

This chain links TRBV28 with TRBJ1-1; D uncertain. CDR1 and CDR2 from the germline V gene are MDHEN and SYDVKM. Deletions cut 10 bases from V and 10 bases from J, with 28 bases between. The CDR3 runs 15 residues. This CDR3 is CATLTPSGYVGIAFF. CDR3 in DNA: TGTGCCACTCTAACCCCCAGCGGGTACGTAGGTATAGCTTTCTTT.

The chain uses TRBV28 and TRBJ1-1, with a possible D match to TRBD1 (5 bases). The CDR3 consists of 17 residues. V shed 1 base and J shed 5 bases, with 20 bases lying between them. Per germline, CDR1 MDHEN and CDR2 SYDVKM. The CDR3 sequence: CASSLFFRSGRATEAFF. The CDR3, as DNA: TGTGCCAGCAGTTTATTTTTCAGATCAGGGAGGGCGACTGAAGCTTTCTTT. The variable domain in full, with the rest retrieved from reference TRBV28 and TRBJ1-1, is DVKVTQSSRYLVKRTGEKVFLECVQDMDHENMFWYRQDPGLGLRLIYFSYDVKMKEKGDIPEGYSVSREKKERFSLILESASTNQTSMYLCASSLFFRSGRATEAFFGQGTRLTVV.

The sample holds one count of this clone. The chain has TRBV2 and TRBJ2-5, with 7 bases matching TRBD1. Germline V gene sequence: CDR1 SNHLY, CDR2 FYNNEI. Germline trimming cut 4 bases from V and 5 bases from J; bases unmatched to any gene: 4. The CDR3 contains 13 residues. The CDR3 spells CASSGRGWETQYF. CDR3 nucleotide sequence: TGTGCCAGCAGTGGCAGGGGGTGGGAGACCCAGTACTTC.